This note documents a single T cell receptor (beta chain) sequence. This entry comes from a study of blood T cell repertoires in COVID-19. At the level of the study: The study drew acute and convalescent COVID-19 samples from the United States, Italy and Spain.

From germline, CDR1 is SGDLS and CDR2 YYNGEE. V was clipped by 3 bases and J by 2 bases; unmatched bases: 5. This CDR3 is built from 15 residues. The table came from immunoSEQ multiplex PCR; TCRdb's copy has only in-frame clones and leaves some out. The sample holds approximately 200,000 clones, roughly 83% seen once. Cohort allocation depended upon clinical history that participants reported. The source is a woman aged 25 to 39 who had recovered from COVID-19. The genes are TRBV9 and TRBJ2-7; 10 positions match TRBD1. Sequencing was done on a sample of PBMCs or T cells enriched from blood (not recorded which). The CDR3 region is CASSGGQGSTYEQYF. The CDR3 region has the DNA TGTGCCAGCAGCGGGGGACAGGGGAGCACCTACGAGCAGTACTTC.